This T cell receptor beta chain was found in a study of shared clonotypes between healthy human individuals. The overall study: A donor's plate count was three for CD4 naive and three for CD4 memory; CD8 naive had two and CD8 memory one.

Participating donors were healthy, HIV-negative adults free of recent acute infections or vaccinations. Sequencing used immunoSEQ multiplex PCR; TCRdb keeps in-frame clones, though not all of them. This repertoire shows 2 million to 2.5 million clones, approximately 93% found once; its top ten account for under 0.45%. Study conclusions and caveats: Lower generation probabilities were found for non-shared clonotypes than for those shared by all four donors.

With regard to this clone: The antigen remains unidentified.

V lost 2 bases, J lost 7 bases, and 8 bases lay in between. In germline, CDR1 is LGHNA, CDR2 YNFKEQ. This CDR3 contains 13 residues. V usage is TRBV4-2 and J usage is TRBJ2-2; no firm D call. Sequenced material: naive CD4+ T cells from PBMCs. Subset noted: CD45RA+ positively selected. This receptor was obtained from a man younger than 35 in good health. Some clones in this sample may be carry-over from other donors' samples. CDR3 loop: CASSQLSGGELFF. CDR3 nucleotides: TGTGCCAGCAGCCAACTTTCGGGCGGGGAGCTGTTTTTT.